This is a list of T cell receptor beta chains from one sample in a study. MiXCR was run by TCRdb on the RT-PCR reads, yielding one entry per CDR3 protein. The sample shows about 680,000 distinct CDR3 sequences, approximately 15% of them seen only once. The sample was memory CD4+ T cells from blood. These receptors were obtained from a female donor in good health, serving as a healthy control. The CDR3 runs from the conserved cysteine through the conserved F or W. A D gene is named only where the DNA matches it firmly. Where a row states a size, it is once, few, many or the class of an expanded clone; other rows omit it.

>TRBV5-1|few|TRBJ1-5|TRBD1
TGCGCCAGCAGCCCAGACCAGGGGGGCAATCAGCCCCAGCATTTT
CASSPDQGGNQPQHF
>TRBV5-1|many|TRBJ2-1|-
TGCGCCAGCAGCCAAGGGACCGCCTCCTACAATGAGCAGTTCTTC
CASSQGTASYNEQFF
>TRBV20-1|many|TRBJ1-1|-
TGCAGTGCTAGCCGAACATCCAGGGGATACACTGAAGCTTTCTTT
CSASRTSRGYTEAFF
>TRBV3-1|-|TRBJ2-1|TRBD2
TGTGCCAGCAGCCTCCGACTAGCGGGAACGCGGGAGCAGTTCTTC
CASSLRLAGTREQFF
>TRBV11-2|-|TRBJ2-3|-
TGTGCCAGCGGGGATTGGGGACAAAGCACAGATACGCAGTATTTT
CASGDWGQSTDTQYF
>TRBV4-3|many|TRBJ2-7|TRBD1
TGCGCCAGCAGCCAAGAGGGGACGACAGGGTTCTACGAGCAGTACTTC
CASSQEGTTGFYEQYF
>TRBV3-1|few|TRBJ2-7|-
TGTGCCAGCAGCCCGAGCGGTGGAGGGCAGTACTTC
CASSPSGGGQYF
>TRBV7-2|few|TRBJ2-7|-
TGTGCCAGCAGCTTAGCGGTCGGACCCTACGAGCAGTACTTC
CASSLAVGPYEQYF
>TRBV7-2|many|TRBJ1-2|TRBD1
TGTGCCAGCAGTCTCGACAGGGGCGGCTACACCTTC
CASSLDRGGYTF
>TRBV5-1|many|TRBJ2-5|-
TGCGCCAGCAGCCTCATGGACGGCCAAGAGACCCAGTACTTC
CASSLMDGQETQYF
>TRBV4-2|many|TRBJ2-5|-
TGTGCCAGCAGCCAAGCTGGCGGGTCTAACCAAGAGACCCAGTACTTC
CASSQAGGSNQETQYF
>TRBV20-1|-|TRBJ2-5|TRBD2
TGCAGTGCTAGTTCGGTAGCGGGGGCACAAGAGACCCAGTACTTC
CSASSVAGAQETQYF
>TRBV5-5|many|TRBJ2-7|-
TGTGCCAGCAGCTTACACAGTGAGCAGTACTTC
CASSLHSEQYF
>TRBV27|many|TRBJ2-5|TRBD2
TGTGCCAGCAGTCCCGGGACTAGCGTTCAAGAGACCCAGTACTTC
CASSPGTSVQETQYF
>TRBV5-1|many|TRBJ2-1|-
TGCGCCAGCCGCGAACAGTACAATGAGCAGTTCTTC
CASREQYNEQFF
>TRBV20-1|many|TRBJ2-5|TRBD2
TGCAGTGCAGCAGGACTAGCGGGAGGAGTTAGCCAAGAGACCCAGTACTTC
CSAAGLAGGVSQETQYF
>TRBV28|few|TRBJ2-7|TRBD2
TGTGCCAGCAGTTTACAGGTAGCGGGGGCCTACGAGCAGTACTTC
CASSLQVAGAYEQYF
>TRBV5-6|-|TRBJ1-2|-
TGTGCCAGCAGCTTCCCCGGACAGACGCCTTCCGGCTACACCTTC
CASSFPGQTPSGYTF
>TRBV20-1|few|TRBJ1-4|TRBD1
TGCAGTGCTTTTACAGGACAGGGTGAAAAACTGTTTTTT
CSAFTGQGEKLFF
>TRBV20-1|-|TRBJ1-5|-
TGCAGTGCTAGTATTCACTTGGGGCGGATCAATCAGCCCCAGCATTTT
CSASIHLGRINQPQHF
>TRBV29-1|many|TRBJ2-1|-
TGCAGCGTGCCCACAGATAGCTCCTACAATGAGCAGTTCTTC
CSVPTDSSYNEQFF
>TRBV7-3|many|TRBJ2-1|-
TGTGCCAGCAGCTTCCAGGGATCCTACAATGAGCAGTTCTTC
CASSFQGSYNEQFF
>TRBV9|-|TRBJ1-1|-
TGTGCCAGCAGCCCCCGGGGGGGGACAATGAACACTGAAGCTTTCTTT
CASSPRGGTMNTEAFF
>TRBV9|-|TRBJ2-7|-
TGTGCCAGCAGCCCCAGGAACTCCTACGAGCAGTACTTC
CASSPRNSYEQYF
>TRBV2|few|TRBJ2-7|-
TGTGCCAGCGGTTTGGGGCTTGTCCACGAGCAGTACTTC
CASGLGLVHEQYF
>TRBV4-2|-|TRBJ1-4|-
TGTGCCAGCAGCCCTGGGGTTGCAACTAATGAAAAACTGTTTTTT
CASSPGVATNEKLFF
>TRBV20-1|-|TRBJ2-7|-
TGCAGTGCCATAGTAGGCTATAAATACGAGCAGTACTTC
CSAIVGYKYEQYF
>TRBV7-9|-|TRBJ1-4|-
TGTGCCAGCACCATGGGGGGGTCTGTAGATGAAAAACTGTTTTTT
CASTMGGSVDEKLFF
>TRBV28|-|TRBJ2-3|TRBD1
TGTGCCAGCCGGAGGGGACAGGGCACAGATACGCAGTATTTT
CASRRGQGTDTQYF
>TRBV5-4|-|TRBJ1-1|-
TGTGCCAGCAGCTTGGATTGGTTTATGGGGAACACTGAAGCTTTCTTT
CASSLDWFMGNTEAFF
>TRBV12-3/TRBV12-4|many|TRBJ1-5|-
TGTGCCAGCAGTCGAGTCGCTGCGGCGAGCAATCAGCCCCAGCATTTT
CASSRVAAASNQPQHF
>TRBV7-8|few|TRBJ2-1|TRBD2
TGTGCCAGCAGCTTAAGGGGAGCGGGAGGGCCTGAGCAGTTCTTC
CASSLRGAGGPEQFF
>TRBV27|few|TRBJ2-3|TRBD2
TGTGCCAGCAGTTTGCATACTAGCGGGAGGGCCATAGATACGCAGTATTTT
CASSLHTSGRAIDTQYF
>TRBV7-2|many|TRBJ2-3|TRBD2
TGTGCCAGCAGCCCCCAGGGCGGGAGGGCCATAGATACGCAGTATTTT
CASSPQGGRAIDTQYF
>TRBV12-3/TRBV12-4|few|TRBJ2-7|-
TGTGCCAGCAGTTTAAGGAGGGCCTCCGCGGGGGAGCAGTACTTC
CASSLRRASAGEQYF
>TRBV20-1|few|TRBJ1-5|-
TGCAGTGCTAGGTTGAGCAGTCCCTCTCAGCCCCAGCATTTT
CSARLSSPSQPQHF
>TRBV20-1|few|TRBJ2-2|-
TGCAGTGCTAGAGCCCCCACGGGAGTGGGTGCCGGGGAGCTGTTTTTT
CSARAPTGVGAGELFF
>TRBV6-6|few|TRBJ1-1|TRBD1
TGTGCCAGCAGTTACAACAGGGGGGTCCCCCAAATGAACACTGAAGCTTTCTTT
CASSYNRGVPQMNTEAFF
>TRBV10-3|few|TRBJ1-1|-
TGTGCCATCAGGCCCGAACCGGTCCCGGGGGGCACTGAAGCTTTCTTT
CAIRPEPVPGGTEAFF
>TRBV18|few|TRBJ1-1|-
TGTGCCAGCTCACCACAGGGAGAAACTGAAGCTTTCTTT
CASSPQGETEAFF
>TRBV27|-|TRBJ1-5|-
TGTGCCAGCAGTCGGACTTGGTTTCAGCCCCAGCATTTT
CASSRTWFQPQHF
>TRBV4-3|-|TRBJ2-2|-
TGCGCCAGCAGCCAAGACCTGTTGAGGGCGAACACCGGGGAGCTGTTTTTT
CASSQDLLRANTGELFF
>TRBV7-6|-|TRBJ2-5|TRBD2
TGTGCCAGCAGCTTAGAAAGAGCTAGCGGGTGGCCTGATTCAGAGACCCAGTACTTC
CASSLERASGWPDSETQYF
>TRBV4-3|many|TRBJ2-3|-
TGCGCCAGCAGCCGGGCCAGGGGCAGCACAGATACGCAGTATTTT
CASSRARGSTDTQYF
>TRBV11-2|few|TRBJ2-7|-
TGTGCCAGCAGCCCCGACTACGACGAGCAGTACTTC
CASSPDYDEQYF